The sequence of this TCR beta chain was determined in a study of T cell repertoires in cytomegalovirus infection. Study-wide context: Public TCR beta signatures marked donors with CMV infection and the matching HLA.

TCRdb itself ran the reads through MiXCR, one entry per CDR3 protein. Here the sample spans about 400,000 distinct CDR3 sequences, around 18% being singletons. The table lists this clonotype with a few counts. Its specificity is unknown. Study results and caveats: Totalled public TCR beta family frequency picked out people who carried CMV plus the relevant HLA. HLA-C-restricted CMV-specific TCR beta clonotypes were dominant in the ex vivo response.

In germline, CDR1 is LNHDA, CDR2 SQIVND (reference sequence). The CDR3 runs to 17 residues. V was pared by 2 bases and J by 3 bases, with 12 bases of the junction left unmatched. The chain combines TRBV19 with TRBJ1-1; 7 positions agree with TRBD1. The sample consisted of PBMCs. The TCR was taken from a human donor in good health (CMV status not recorded). Some clones in this sample may be carry-over from other donors' samples. The DNA for the CDR3 is TGTGCCAGTAGTATAAGGGAGGGGGCCGCGATGGACACTGAAGCTTTCTTT. Translating it yields CASSIREGAAMDTEAFF.